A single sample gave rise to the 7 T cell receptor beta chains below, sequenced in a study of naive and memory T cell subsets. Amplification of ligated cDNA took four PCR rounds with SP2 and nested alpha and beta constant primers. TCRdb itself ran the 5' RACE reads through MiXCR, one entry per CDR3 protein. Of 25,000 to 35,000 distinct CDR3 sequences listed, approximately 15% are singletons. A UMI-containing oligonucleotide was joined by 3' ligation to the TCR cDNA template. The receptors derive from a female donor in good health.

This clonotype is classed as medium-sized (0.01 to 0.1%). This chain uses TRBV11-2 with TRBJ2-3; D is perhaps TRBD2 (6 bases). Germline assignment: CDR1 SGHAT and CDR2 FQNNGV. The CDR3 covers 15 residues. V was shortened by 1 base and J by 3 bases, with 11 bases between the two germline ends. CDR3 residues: CASSLGGSGTDTQYF. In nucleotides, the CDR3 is TGTGCCAGCAGCTTAGGTGGCAGCGGGACAGATACGCAGTATTTT.

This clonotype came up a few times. CDR3 sequence: CASSPAIFGGTYEQYF. In nucleotides, the CDR3 is TGTGCCAGCAGTCCCGCTATTTTCGGTGGGACCTACGAGCAGTACTTC. V and J are TRBV12-3 or TRBV12-4 and TRBJ2-7; D is uncertain. V gave up 5 bases and J gave up 2 bases, with 19 bases separating them. This CDR3 comprises 16 residues.

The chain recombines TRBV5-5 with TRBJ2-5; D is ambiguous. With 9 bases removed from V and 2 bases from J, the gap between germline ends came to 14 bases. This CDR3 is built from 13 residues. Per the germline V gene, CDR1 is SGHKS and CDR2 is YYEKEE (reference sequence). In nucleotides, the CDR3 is TGTGCCACCTTATCCAGAGATCAAGAGACCCAGTACTTC. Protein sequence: CATLSRDQETQYF.

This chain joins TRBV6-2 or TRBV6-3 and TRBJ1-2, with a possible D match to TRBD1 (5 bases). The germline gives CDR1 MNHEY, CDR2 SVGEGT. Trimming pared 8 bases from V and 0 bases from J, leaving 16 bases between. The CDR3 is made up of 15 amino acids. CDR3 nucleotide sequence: TGTGCCAGCGCGGAATACGACAGAGCTAACTATGGCTACACCTTC. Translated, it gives CASAEYDRANYGYTF.

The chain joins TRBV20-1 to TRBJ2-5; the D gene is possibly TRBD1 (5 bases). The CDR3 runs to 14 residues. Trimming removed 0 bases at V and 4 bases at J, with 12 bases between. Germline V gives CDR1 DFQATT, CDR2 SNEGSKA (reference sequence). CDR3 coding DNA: TGCAGTGCTAGAGATCTTGAAACAGGAGAGACCCAGTACTTC. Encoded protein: CSARDLETGETQYF.

The CDR3 reads CASSLVGGANEQFF. CDR3 in DNA: TGCGCCAGCAGCTTGGTCGGGGGGGCGAATGAGCAGTTCTTC. The chain links TRBV5-1 to TRBJ2-1; 8 nucleotides agree with TRBD2. V gave up 0 bases and J gave up 7 bases; unmatched junction bases: 3. The CDR3 spans 14 residues. Germline CDR1 SGHRS, CDR2 YFSETQ. Using reference TRBV5-1 and TRBJ2-1 for the parts outside the CDR3, the full variable domain is KAGVTQTPRYLIKTRGQQVTLSCSPISGHRSVSWYQQTPGQGLQFLFEYFSETQRNKGNFPGRFSGRQFSNSRSEMNVSTLELGDSALYLCASSLVGGANEQFFGPGTRLTVL.

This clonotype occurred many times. CDR3 residues: CASSLTGQGNTEAFF. DNA for the CDR3: TGTGCCAGCAGCTTGACGGGACAGGGCAACACTGAAGCTTTCTTT. This chain joins TRBV5-6 and TRBJ1-1, with 9 bases that match TRBD1. Germline CDR1 is SGHDT and CDR2 is YYEEEE. The CDR3 covers 15 residues. V shed 1 base and J 2 bases; nucleotides not matched to a gene: 3.